The clone carrying this TCR beta chain occurred many times. This sample is part of a study of T cell repertoires in cytomegalovirus infection. TCRdb re-called the reads through MiXCR, storing one row per CDR3 protein. The sample contains 150,000 to 200,000 distinct CDR3 sequences, more than 9% of which appear only once. The receptor comes from a human donor in good health (CMV status not recorded). Some clones in this sample may be carry-over from other donors' samples. What was sequenced was PBMCs.

The CDR3 protein is CASSPNNLVQETQYF. The DNA of the CDR3 is TGTGCCAGCAGCCCCAATAACTTGGTCCAAGAGACCCAGTACTTC. The chain has TRBV11-2 and TRBJ2-5; D unresolved. This CDR3 is 15 amino acids long. Germline values: CDR1 SGHAT, CDR2 FQNNGV. The V end was cut by 5 bases, the J end by 1 base, with 14 bases between.